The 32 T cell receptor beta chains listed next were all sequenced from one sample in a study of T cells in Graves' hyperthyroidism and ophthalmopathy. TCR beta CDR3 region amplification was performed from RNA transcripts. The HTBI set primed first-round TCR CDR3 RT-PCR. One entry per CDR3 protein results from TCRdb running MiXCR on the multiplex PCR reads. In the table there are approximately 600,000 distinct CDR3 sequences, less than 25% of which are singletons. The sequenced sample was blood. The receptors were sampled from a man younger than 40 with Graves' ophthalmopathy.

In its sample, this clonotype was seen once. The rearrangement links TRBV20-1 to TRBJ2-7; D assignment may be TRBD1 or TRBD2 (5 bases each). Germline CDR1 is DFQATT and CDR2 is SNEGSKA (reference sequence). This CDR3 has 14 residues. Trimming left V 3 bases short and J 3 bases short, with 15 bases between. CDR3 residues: CSASDLEGLYEQYF. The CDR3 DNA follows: TGCAGTGCTAGTGATCTAGAGGGGCTCTACGAGCAGTACTTC.

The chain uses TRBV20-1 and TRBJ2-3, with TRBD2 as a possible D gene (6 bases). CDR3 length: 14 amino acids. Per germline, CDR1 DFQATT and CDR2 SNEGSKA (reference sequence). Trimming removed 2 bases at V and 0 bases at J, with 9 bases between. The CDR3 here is CSARPGVSTDTQYF. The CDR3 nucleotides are TGCAGTGCTAGACCGGGAGTAAGCACAGATACGCAGTATTTT.

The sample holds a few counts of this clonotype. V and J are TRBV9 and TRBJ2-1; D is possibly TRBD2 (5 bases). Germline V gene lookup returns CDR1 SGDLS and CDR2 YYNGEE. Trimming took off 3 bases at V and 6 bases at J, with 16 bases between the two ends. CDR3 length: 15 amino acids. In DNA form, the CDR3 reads TGTGCCAGCAGCGCGGACTCTACCACCTTCAATGAGCAGTTCTTC. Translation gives CASSADSTTFNEQFF.

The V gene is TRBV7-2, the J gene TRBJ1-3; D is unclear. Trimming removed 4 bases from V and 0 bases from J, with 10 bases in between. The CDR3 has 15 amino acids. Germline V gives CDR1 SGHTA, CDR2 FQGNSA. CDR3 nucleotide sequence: TGTGCCAGCAGCTGGGTGGGTTCCTCTGGAAACACCATATATTTT. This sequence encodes CASSWVGSSGNTIYF.

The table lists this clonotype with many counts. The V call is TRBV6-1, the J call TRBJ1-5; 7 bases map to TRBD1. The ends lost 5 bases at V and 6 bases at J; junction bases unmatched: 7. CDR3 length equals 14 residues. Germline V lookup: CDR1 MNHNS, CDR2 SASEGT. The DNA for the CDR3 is TGTGCCAGCAGTTTCCGCCGGGACAGTCAGCCCCAGCATTTT. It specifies CASSFRRDSQPQHF.

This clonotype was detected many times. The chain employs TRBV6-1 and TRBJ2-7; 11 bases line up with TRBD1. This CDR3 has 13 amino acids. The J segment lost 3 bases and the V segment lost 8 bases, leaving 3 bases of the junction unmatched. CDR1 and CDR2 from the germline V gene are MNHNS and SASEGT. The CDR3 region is CASGGTGGYEQYF. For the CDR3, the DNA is TGTGCCAGCGGGGGGACAGGGGGCTACGAGCAGTACTTC.

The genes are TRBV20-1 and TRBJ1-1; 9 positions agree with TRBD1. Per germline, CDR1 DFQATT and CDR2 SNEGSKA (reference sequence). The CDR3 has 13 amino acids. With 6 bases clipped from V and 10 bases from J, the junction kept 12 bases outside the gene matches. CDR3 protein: CSARTGTGLIAFF. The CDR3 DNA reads TGCAGTGCGCGGACCGGGACAGGGTTAATAGCTTTCTTT.

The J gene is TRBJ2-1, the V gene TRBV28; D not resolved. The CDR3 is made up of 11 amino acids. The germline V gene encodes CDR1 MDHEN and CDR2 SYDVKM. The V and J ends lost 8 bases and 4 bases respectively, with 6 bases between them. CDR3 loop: CASDQYNEQFF. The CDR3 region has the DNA TGTGCCAGCGACCAGTACAATGAGCAGTTCTTC. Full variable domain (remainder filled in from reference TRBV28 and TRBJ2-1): DVKVTQSSRYLVKRTGEKVFLECVQDMDHENMFWYRQDPGLGLRLIYFSYDVKMKEKGDIPEGYSVSREKKERFSLILESASTNQTSMYLCASDQYNEQFFGPGTRLTVL.

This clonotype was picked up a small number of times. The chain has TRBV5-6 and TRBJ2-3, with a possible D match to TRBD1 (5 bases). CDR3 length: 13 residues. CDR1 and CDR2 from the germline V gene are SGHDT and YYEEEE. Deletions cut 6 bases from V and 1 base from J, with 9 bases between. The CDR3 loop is CASTDTRTDTQYF. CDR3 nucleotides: TGTGCCAGCACGGACACGCGCACAGATACGCAGTATTTT.

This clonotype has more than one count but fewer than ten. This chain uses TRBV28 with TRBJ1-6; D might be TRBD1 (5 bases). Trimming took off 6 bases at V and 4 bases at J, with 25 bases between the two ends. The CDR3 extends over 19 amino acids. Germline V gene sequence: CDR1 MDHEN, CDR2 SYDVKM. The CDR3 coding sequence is TGTGCCAGCAGCGACTCTAGATCCTGGGGCACAGGTTATAATTCACCCCTCCACTTT. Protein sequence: CASSDSRSWGTGYNSPLHF.

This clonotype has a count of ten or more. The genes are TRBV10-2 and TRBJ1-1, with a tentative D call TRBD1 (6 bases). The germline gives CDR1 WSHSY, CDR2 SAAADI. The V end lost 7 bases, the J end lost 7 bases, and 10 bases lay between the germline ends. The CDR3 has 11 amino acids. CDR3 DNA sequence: TGCGCCAGCAAACAGGGAGGTGAAGCTTTCTTT. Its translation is CASKQGGEAFF.

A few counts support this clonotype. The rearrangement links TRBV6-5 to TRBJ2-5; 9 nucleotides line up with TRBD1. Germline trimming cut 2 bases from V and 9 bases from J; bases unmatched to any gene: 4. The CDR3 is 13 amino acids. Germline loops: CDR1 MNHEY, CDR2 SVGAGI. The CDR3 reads CASSYGQGMAQYF. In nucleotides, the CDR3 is TGTGCCAGCAGTTACGGACAGGGGATGGCCCAGTACTTC.

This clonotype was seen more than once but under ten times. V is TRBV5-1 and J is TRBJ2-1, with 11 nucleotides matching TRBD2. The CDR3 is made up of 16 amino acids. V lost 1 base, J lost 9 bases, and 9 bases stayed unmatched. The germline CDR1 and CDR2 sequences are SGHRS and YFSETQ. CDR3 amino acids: CASSLMWLAGGGEQFF. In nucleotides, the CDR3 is TGCGCCAGCAGCTTGATGTGGCTAGCGGGGGGTGGTGAGCAGTTCTTC. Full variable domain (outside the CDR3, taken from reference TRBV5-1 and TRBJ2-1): KAGVTQTPRYLIKTRGQQVTLSCSPISGHRSVSWYQQTPGQGLQFLFEYFSETQRNKGNFPGRFSGRQFSNSRSEMNVSTLELGDSALYLCASSLMWLAGGGEQFFGPGTRLTVL.

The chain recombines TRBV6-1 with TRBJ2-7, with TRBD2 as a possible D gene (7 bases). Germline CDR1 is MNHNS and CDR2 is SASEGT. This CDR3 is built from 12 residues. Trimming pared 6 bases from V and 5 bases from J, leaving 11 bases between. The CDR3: CASSRGGDEQYF. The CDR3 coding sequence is TGTGCCAGCAGCCGAGGGGGGGACGAGCAGTACTTC.

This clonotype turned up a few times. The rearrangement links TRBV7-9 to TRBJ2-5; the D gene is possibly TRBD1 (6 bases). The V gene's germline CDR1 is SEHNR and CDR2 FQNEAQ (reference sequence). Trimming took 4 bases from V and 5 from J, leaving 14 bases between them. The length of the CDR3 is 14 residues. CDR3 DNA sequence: TGTGCCAGCAGCTCGTCCAGGGGACGGGAGACCCAGTACTTC. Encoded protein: CASSSSRGRETQYF. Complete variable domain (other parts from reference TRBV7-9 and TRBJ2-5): DTGVSQNPRHKITKRGQNVTFRCDPISEHNRLYWYRQTLGQGPEFLTYFQNEAQLEKSRLLSDRFSAERPKGSFSTLEIQRTEQGDSAMYLCASSSSRGRETQYFGPGTRLLVL.

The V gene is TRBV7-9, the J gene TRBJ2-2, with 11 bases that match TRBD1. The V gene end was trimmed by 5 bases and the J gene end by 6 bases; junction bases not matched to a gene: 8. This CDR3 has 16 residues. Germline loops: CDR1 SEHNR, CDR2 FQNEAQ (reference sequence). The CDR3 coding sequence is TGTGCCAGCAGCCGACCGGGACAGGGGGTCCCCGGGGAGCTGTTTTTT. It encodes CASSRPGQGVPGELFF.

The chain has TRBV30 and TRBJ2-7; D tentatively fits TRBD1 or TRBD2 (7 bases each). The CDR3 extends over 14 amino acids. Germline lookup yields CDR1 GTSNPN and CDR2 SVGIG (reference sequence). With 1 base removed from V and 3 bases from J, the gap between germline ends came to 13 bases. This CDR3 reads CAWSGGGGVYEQYF. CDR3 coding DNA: TGTGCCTGGAGTGGGGGAGGGGGCGTCTACGAGCAGTACTTC.

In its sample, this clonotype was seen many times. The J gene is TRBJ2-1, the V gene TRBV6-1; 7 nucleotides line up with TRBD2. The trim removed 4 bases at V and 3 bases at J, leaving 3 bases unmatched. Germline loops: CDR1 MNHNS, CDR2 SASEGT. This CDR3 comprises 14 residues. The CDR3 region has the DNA TGTGCCAGCAGTGCTAGCGGCGACTACAATGAGCAGTTCTTC. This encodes CASSASGDYNEQFF.

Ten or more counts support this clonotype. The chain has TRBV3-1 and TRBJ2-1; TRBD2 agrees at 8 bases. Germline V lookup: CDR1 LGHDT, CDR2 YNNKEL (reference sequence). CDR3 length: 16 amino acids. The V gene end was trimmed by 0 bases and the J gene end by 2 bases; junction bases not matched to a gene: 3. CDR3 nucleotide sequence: TGTGCCAGCAGCCAAGATTTAGCGGGGACCTACAATGAGCAGTTCTTC. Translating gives CASSQDLAGTYNEQFF.

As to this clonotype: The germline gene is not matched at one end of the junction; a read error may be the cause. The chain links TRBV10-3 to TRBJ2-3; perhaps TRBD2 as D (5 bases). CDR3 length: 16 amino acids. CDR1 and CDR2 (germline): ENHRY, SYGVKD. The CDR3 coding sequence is TGTGCCAGCAGTGGGAGACTCGAGACGAACACAGATACGCAGTATTTT. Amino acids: CASSGRLETNTDTQYF.

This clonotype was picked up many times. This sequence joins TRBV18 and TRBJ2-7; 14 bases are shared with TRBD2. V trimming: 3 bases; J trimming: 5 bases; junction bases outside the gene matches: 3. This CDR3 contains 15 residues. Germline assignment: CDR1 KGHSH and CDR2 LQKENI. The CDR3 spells CASSPGLAGADEQYF. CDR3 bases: TGTGCCAGCTCACCGGGACTAGCGGGAGCGGACGAGCAGTACTTC.

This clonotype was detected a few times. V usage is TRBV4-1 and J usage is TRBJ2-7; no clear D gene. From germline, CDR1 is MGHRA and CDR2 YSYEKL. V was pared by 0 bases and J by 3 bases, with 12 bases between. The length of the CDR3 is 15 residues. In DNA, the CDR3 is TGCGCCAGCAGCCAAGAACCCGGACCTAACTACGAGCAGTACTTC. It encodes CASSQEPGPNYEQYF.

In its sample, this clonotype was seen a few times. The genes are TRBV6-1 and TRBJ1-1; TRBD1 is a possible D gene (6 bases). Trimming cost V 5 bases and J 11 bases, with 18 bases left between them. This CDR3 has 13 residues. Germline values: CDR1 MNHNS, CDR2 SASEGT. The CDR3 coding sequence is TGTGCCAGCAGTTCCCTGGTCGGGGGGGCGGCTTTCTTT. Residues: CASSSLVGGAAFF.

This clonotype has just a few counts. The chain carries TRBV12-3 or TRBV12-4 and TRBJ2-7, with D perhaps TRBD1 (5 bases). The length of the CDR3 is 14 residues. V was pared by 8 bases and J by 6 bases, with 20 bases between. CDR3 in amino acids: CASSGAAILSEQYF. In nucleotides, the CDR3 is TGTGCCAGCTCTGGGGCCGCGATTCTATCCGAGCAGTACTTC.

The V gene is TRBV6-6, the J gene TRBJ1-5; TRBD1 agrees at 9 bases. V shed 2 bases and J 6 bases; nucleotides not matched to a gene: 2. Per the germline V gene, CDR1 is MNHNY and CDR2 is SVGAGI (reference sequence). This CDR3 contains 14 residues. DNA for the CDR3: TGTGCCAGCAGTTACCGGACAGGGGTTCAGCCCCAGCATTTT. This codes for CASSYRTGVQPQHF.

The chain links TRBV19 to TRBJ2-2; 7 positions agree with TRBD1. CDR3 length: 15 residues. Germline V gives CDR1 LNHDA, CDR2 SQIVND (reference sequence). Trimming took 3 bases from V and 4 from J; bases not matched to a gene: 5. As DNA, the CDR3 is TGTGCCAGTAGTATGAAGAGGGGGCGCACCGGGGAGCTGTTTTTT. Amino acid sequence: CASSMKRGRTGELFF.

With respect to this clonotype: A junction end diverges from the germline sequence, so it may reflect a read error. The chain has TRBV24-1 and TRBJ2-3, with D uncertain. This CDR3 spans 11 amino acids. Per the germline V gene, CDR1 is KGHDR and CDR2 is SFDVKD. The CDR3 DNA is TGTGCCACCGGTGGCGCAGATACGCGGTATTTT. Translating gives CATGGADTRYF.

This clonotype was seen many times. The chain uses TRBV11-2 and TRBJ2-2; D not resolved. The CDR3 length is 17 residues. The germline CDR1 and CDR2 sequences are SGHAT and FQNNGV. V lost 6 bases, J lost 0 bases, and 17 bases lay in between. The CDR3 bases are TGTGCCAGCAGGAAAAGGTCGTCGAGGCCGAACACCGGGGAGCTGTTTTTT. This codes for CASRKRSSRPNTGELFF. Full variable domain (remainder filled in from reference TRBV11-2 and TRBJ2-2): EAGVAQSPRYKIIEKRQSVAFWCNPISGHATLYWYQQILGQGPKLLIQFQNNGVVDDSQLPKDRFSAERLKGVDSTLKIQPAKLEDSAVYLCASRKRSSRPNTGELFFGEGSRLTVL.

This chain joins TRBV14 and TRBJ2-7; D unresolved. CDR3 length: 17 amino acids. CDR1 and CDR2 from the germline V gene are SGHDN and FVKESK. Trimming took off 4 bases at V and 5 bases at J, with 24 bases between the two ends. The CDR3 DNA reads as TGTGCCAGCAGCCCTCGAGAATTAGGCGGTTTCGGACACGAGCAGTACTTC. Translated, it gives CASSPRELGGFGHEQYF.

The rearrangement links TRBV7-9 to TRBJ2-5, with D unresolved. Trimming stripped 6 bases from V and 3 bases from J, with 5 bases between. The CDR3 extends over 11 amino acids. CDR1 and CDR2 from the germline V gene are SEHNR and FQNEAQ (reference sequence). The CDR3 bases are TGTGCCAGCAGATCTAAAGAGACCCAGTACTTC. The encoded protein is CASRSKETQYF.

The CDR3 region has the DNA TGTGCCAGCAGGTCTAACAGTTTCTATAATTCACCCCTCCACTTT. Its translation: CASRSNSFYNSPLHF. The chain employs TRBV6-1 and TRBJ1-6; D is uncertain. Germline V gene lookup returns CDR1 MNHNS and CDR2 SASEGT. The CDR3 spans 15 residues. V lost 6 bases to trimming and J lost 3 bases, with 12 bases between them.

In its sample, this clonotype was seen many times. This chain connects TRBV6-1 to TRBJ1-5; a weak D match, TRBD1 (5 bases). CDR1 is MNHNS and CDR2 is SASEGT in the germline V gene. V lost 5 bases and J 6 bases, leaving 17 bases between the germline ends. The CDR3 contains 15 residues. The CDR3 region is CASSYGQGESQPQHF. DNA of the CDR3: TGTGCCAGCAGTTATGGGCAGGGTGAGAGTCAGCCCCAGCATTTT.